These 12 T cell receptor beta chains were all obtained from the same sample, sequenced in a study of T cells in Graves' hyperthyroidism and ophthalmopathy. RNA transcripts served as the template for amplifying TCR beta CDR3 regions. Researchers ran a first-round RT-PCR on the TCR CDR3 using the HTBI primer set. Via MiXCR, TCRdb re-called the multiplex PCR reads, giving one row per CDR3 protein. The sample lists 450,000 to 700,000 distinct CDR3 sequences, about half occurring once. The sequencing sample was made of peripheral blood or thyroid tissue (not recorded which). The receptors come from a woman aged 18-30 years with Graves' hyperthyroidism.

This clonotype has a count of ten or more. The V call is TRBV20-1, the J call TRBJ2-7, with D tentatively TRBD2 (5 bases). Trimming took 6 bases from V and 7 from J, leaving 10 bases between them. This CDR3 comprises 10 residues. Per the germline V gene, CDR1 is DFQATT and CDR2 is SNEGSKA (reference sequence). The CDR3 DNA reads as TGCAGTGCGGAGGTTGGGGAGCAGTACTTC. It is translated as CSAEVGEQYF.

The chain combines TRBV7-9 with TRBJ2-1, with TRBD2 identical over 8 bases. The CDR3 loop spans 15 amino acids. The V and J ends lost 9 bases and 6 bases, in that order; junction bases with no gene match: 13. CDR1 is SEHNR and CDR2 is FQNEAQ in the germline V gene (reference sequence). The CDR3 here is CASTSRAGGLNEQFF. The CDR3 DNA sequence: TGTGCCAGTACCAGTAGGGCGGGAGGCCTCAATGAGCAGTTCTTC.

This clonotype was seen many times. The CDR3 reads CASTEGDGTHSNQPQHF. CDR3 DNA sequence: TGTGCCAGCACCGAGGGGGACGGAACTCATAGCAATCAGCCCCAGCATTTT. The chain is built from TRBV2 and TRBJ1-5, with TRBD1 as a possible D gene (6 bases). Per the germline V gene, CDR1 is SNHLY and CDR2 is FYNNEI. The CDR3 is made up of 17 amino acids. V lost 7 bases to trimming and J lost 0 bases, with 19 bases between them.

The rearrangement joins TRBV5-5 to TRBJ2-7; possible D gene TRBD2, 5 bases. V lost 4 bases to trimming and J lost 4 bases, with 12 bases between them. Germline values: CDR1 SGHKS, CDR2 YYEKEE (reference sequence). CDR3 length: 13 residues. CDR3 DNA: TGTGCCAGCAGCGCCGGTGAGGGATACGAGCAGTACTTC. It is translated as CASSAGEGYEQYF.

Ten or more counts support this clonotype. V gene TRBV19 combines with J gene TRBJ2-6; tentative D call: TRBD1 (7 bases). Looked up from germline, CDR1 is LNHDA and CDR2 is SQIVND (reference sequence). The length of the CDR3 is 13 residues. Trimming cost V 10 bases and J 3 bases, with 10 bases left between them. This CDR3 is CATRGVGANVLTF. CDR3 nucleotides: TGTGCCACCAGGGGGGTTGGGGCCAACGTCCTGACTTTC.

V gene TRBV2 combines with J gene TRBJ2-5; TRBD2 matches 9 bases. The CDR3 runs to 13 residues. CDR1 is SNHLY, CDR2 FYNNEI, per germline. After removal of 6 bases from V and 9 bases from J, the junction contained 8 bases not matched to a gene. The CDR3 protein is CASRRREGQPQYF. In DNA, the CDR3 is TGTGCCAGCAGGAGGCGGGAGGGACAGCCCCAGTACTTC.

Ten or more counts support this clonotype. This rearrangement joins TRBV29-1 to TRBJ1-2; TRBD1 aligns across 8 bases. Germline V gene data show CDR1 as SQVTM and CDR2 as ANQGSEA. V lost 2 bases and J lost 8; bases outside the gene matches: 7. CDR3 length: 13 residues. In nucleotides, the CDR3 is TGCAGCGTTGAAAGGACAGGGTGGGGCGGCTACACCTTC. This translates into CSVERTGWGGYTF.

The chain uses TRBV6-4 and TRBJ2-1; the D is unclear. This CDR3 has 15 residues. The germline V and J ends were trimmed by 2 bases and 2 bases, with 10 bases remaining between them. Per the germline V gene, CDR1 is MRHNA and CDR2 is SNTAGT. CDR3 residues: CASSDGPETYNEQFF. CDR3 coding DNA: TGTGCCAGCAGTGACGGTCCGGAAACCTACAATGAGCAGTTCTTC.

This clonotype has only one observation. The genes are TRBV2 and TRBJ1-4; D call uncertain. The CDR3 has 14 residues. The germline CDR1 and CDR2 sequences are SNHLY and FYNNEI. V lost 6 bases, J lost 5 bases, and 13 bases lay in between. CDR3 amino acids: CASRTREYNEKLFF. The CDR3 nucleotides are TGTGCCAGCAGAACCCGGGAATACAATGAAAAACTGTTTTTT.

The rearrangement uses TRBV6-4 and TRBJ2-3; 8 nucleotides agree with TRBD2. Trimming cost V 7 bases and J 0 bases; bases outside gene matches: 15. Per germline, CDR1 MRHNA and CDR2 SNTAGT. The CDR3 is 18 residues long. This chain's CDR3 is CASTPFGEREFSTDTQYF. As DNA, the CDR3 is TGTGCCAGCACTCCGTTCGGCGAGCGGGAGTTCAGCACAGATACGCAGTATTTT.

The chain carries TRBV7-3 and TRBJ2-7, with 9 bases matching TRBD1. V lost 7 bases, J lost 3 bases, and 10 bases stayed unmatched. The CDR3 is 15 residues long. CDR1 and CDR2 from the germline V gene are SGHTA and FQGTGA. The CDR3 is CASTRPGGQGYEQYF. CDR3 bases: TGTGCCAGCACCAGACCCGGGGGACAGGGCTACGAGCAGTACTTC.

Comment on this clonotype: A much larger clone is a single base away; this may be a read error. J is TRBJ2-7 and V is TRBV5-1; D gene unclear. CDR3 size: 15 residues. The V gene's germline CDR1 is SGHRS and CDR2 YFSETQ. V gave up 0 bases and J gave up 5 bases, with 15 bases separating them. CDR3: CASSLGRSLFDEQYF. CDR3 DNA sequence: TGCGCCAGCAGCTTGGGCAGGTCCCTTTTCGACGAGCAGTACTTC.